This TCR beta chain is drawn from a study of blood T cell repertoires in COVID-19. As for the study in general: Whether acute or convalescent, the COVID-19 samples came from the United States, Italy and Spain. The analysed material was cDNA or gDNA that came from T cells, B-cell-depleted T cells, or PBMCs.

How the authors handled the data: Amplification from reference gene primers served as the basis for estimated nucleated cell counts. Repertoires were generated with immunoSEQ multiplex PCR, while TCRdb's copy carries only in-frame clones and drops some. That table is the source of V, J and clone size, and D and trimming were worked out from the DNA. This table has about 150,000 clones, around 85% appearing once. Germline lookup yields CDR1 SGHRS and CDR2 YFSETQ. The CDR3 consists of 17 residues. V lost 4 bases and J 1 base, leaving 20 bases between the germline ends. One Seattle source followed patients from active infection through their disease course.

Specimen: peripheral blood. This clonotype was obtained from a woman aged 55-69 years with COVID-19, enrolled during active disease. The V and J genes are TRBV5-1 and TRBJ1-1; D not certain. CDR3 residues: CASSVGGGLTANTEAFF. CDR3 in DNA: TGCGCCAGCAGCGTCGGAGGAGGGTTGACCGCGAACACTGAAGCTTTCTTT.